This passage covers 22 T cell receptor beta chains from one sample sequenced in a study of technical replicates of blood from four donors. This table comes from immunoSEQ multiplex PCR, and its TCRdb copy is limited to in-frame clones, with some not included. The sample consists of over 70,000 clones, 90% to 95% of them appearing once. Sequenced input: T cells isolated from PBMCs. These receptors were taken from a human donor in good health.

The chain is built from TRBV2 and TRBJ1-5; unclear D gene. CDR3 length equals 15 residues. CDR1 SNHLY and CDR2 FYNNEI come from the germline V gene. Trimming left V 4 bases short and J 0 bases short, with 10 bases between. The CDR3: CASSAGVISNQPQHF. The DNA of the CDR3 is TGTGCCAGCAGTGCCGGGGTAATTAGCAATCAGCCCCAGCATTTT.

The chain employs TRBV2 and TRBJ2-3, with D maybe TRBD1 (6 bases). With 7 bases removed from V and 0 bases from J, the gap between germline ends came to 8 bases. Germline V gene lookup returns CDR1 SNHLY and CDR2 FYNNEI. This CDR3 is built from 13 residues. The CDR3 nucleotides are TGTGCCAGCATGGGACACAGCACAGATACGCAGTATTTT. It encodes CASMGHSTDTQYF.

J is TRBJ2-7 and V is TRBV5-1, with 7 bases that match TRBD1. V trimming: 4 bases; J trimming: 6 bases; junction bases outside the gene matches: 16. Germline CDR1 is SGHRS and CDR2 is YFSETQ. The CDR3 sequence is 16 residues long. The CDR3 bases are TGCGCCAGCAGCACTGGGACGGGACAGCAGGGATCCGAGCAGTACTTC. Its protein is CASSTGTGQQGSEQYF.

The chain is built from TRBV10-3 and TRBJ2-5, with TRBD1 identical over 7 bases. Germline CDR1 is ENHRY and CDR2 is SYGVKD. This CDR3 has 12 amino acids. The junction had 7 bases not matched to a gene; V was cut back by 11 bases and J by 4 bases. CDR3 region: CASQGKGETQYF. The CDR3 DNA is TGTGCCTCACAGGGGAAGGGAGAGACCCAGTACTTC.

This chain links TRBV4-1 with TRBJ1-2, with 8 positions matching TRBD1. Per germline, CDR1 MGHRA and CDR2 YSYEKL. CDR3 length: 14 amino acids. With V trimmed by 1 base and J by 4 bases, 2 bases remained unmatched. CDR3 protein: CASSQVGTGYGYTF. DNA of the CDR3: TGCGCCAGCAGCCAAGTCGGGACAGGCTATGGCTACACCTTC.

The sample holds one count of this clone. The chain has TRBV5-1 and TRBJ1-1; D is unresolved. V lost 2 bases and J 5 bases, leaving 13 bases between the germline ends. The V gene's germline CDR1 is SGHRS and CDR2 YFSETQ. The CDR3 length is 14 residues. CDR3 in DNA: TGCGCCAGCAGCTTACTCGGGTACGGAACTGAAGCTTTCTTT. It encodes CASSLLGYGTEAFF.

The chain is built from TRBV6-1 and TRBJ2-1; perhaps TRBD1 as D (6 bases). The V gene's germline CDR1 is MNHNS and CDR2 SASEGT. This CDR3 region has 17 residues. The germline V and J ends were trimmed by 2 bases and 5 bases, with 19 bases remaining between them. CDR3 sequence: CASSEPPWGRGNNEQFF. CDR3 sequence (DNA): TGTGCCAGCAGTGAACCCCCTTGGGGTAGGGGGAACAATGAGCAGTTCTTC.

The chain has TRBV9 and TRBJ2-2, with a possible D match to TRBD2 (5 bases). Germline lookup yields CDR1 SGDLS and CDR2 YYNGEE. Between the trimmed V and J ends, which lost 4 bases and 5 bases, there was a span of 12 bases. The CDR3 has 14 amino acids. The CDR3 region is CASSSGGGTGELFF. The CDR3 DNA sequence: TGTGCCAGCAGCTCTGGAGGTGGGACCGGGGAGCTGTTTTTT.

The gene calls are TRBV21-1 and TRBJ1-4; the table names TRBD1, a call not compared with the DNA. TRBV21-1 is listed as a pseudogene. The CDR3 length is 16 residues. CDR3 nucleotides: TGTGCCAGCAGCCTAAGAATCTATATCAGGGTAACAAAACTGTTTTTT. Amino acid sequence: CASSLRIYIRVTKLFF.

Turning to this clone: An end of the junction does not agree with germline; a read error may underlie this. The V gene is TRBV29-1, the J gene TRBJ2-1, with D maybe TRBD1 (5 bases). The V gene's germline CDR1 is SQVTM and CDR2 ANQGSEA. This CDR3 has 15 amino acids. The DNA of the CDR3 is TGCAGCGTGGAAGAACAGGATAGCTCCTACAATGAGCAGTTCTTC. Translation gives CSVEEQDSSYNEQFF.

The J gene is TRBJ1-1, the V gene TRBV6-4; no reliable D call. V lost 5 bases and J lost 0, with 7 bases in between. This CDR3 has 13 residues. CDR1 is MRHNA and CDR2 is SNTAGT in the germline V gene. As DNA, the CDR3 is TGTGCCAGCAGTTTTCAGATGAACACTGAAGCTTTCTTT. This codes for CASSFQMNTEAFF.

This chain connects TRBV27 to TRBJ2-7; D unclear. Germline V lookup: CDR1 MNHEY, CDR2 SMNVEV (reference sequence). This CDR3 spans 13 amino acids. V lost 7 bases and J 0 bases, leaving 10 bases between the germline ends. The CDR3 protein is CASIGADSYEQYF. In nucleotides, the CDR3 is TGTGCCAGCATAGGAGCCGACTCCTACGAGCAGTACTTC.

The rearrangement links TRBV10-3 to TRBJ2-3, with TRBD2 identical over 13 bases. The CDR3 length is 18 residues. V dropped 4 bases and J dropped 2; count of bases not matched to a gene: 9. The germline CDR1 and CDR2 sequences are ENHRY and SYGVKD. CDR3 in amino acids: CAISGTSGRVGATDTQYF. CDR3 DNA sequence: TGTGCCATCAGTGGGACTAGCGGGAGAGTTGGGGCCACAGATACGCAGTATTTT.

The rearrangement uses TRBV19 and TRBJ2-2; TRBD1 agrees at 9 bases. Trimming took 11 bases from V and 7 from J; bases not matched to a gene: 14. Germline CDR1 reads LNHDA; CDR2 reads SQIVND (reference sequence). The CDR3 runs 15 residues. The DNA of the CDR3 is TGTGCCGCAGGCCCCGGGACAGGGCTTGGCGGGGAGCTGTTTTTT. Its protein product is CAAGPGTGLGGELFF. The full variable domain, with the rest looked up from reference TRBV19 and TRBJ2-2, is DGGITQSPKYLFRKEGQNVTLSCEQNLNHDAMYWYRQDPGQGLRLIYYSQIVNDFQKGDIAEGYSVSREKKESFPLTVTSAQKNPTAFYLCAAGPGTGLGGELFFGEGSRLTVL.

This clone was seen a single time. The chain uses TRBV11-2 and TRBJ2-7; D gene ambiguous. V dropped 1 base and J dropped 4 bases, with 5 bases sitting between them. Germline V gives CDR1 SGHAT, CDR2 FQNNGV. This CDR3 spans 12 amino acids. In DNA, the CDR3 is TGTGCCAGCAGCTTAGTACGGTACGAGCAGTACTTC. Its protein is CASSLVRYEQYF.

This chain links TRBV11-2 with TRBJ1-1; D possibly corresponds to TRBD1 (5 bases). V lost 3 bases and J 1 base, leaving 9 bases between the germline ends. This CDR3 comprises 14 residues. Germline-derived CDR1 and CDR2 are SGHAT and FQNNGV. The CDR3 spells CASSLTRGNTEAFF. CDR3 DNA sequence: TGTGCCAGCAGCTTGACAAGGGGGAACACTGAAGCTTTCTTT.

The chain links TRBV27 to TRBJ2-7; the match to TRBD2 covers 7 bases. Trimming removed 2 bases from V and 3 bases from J; junction bases left unmatched: 4. Germline CDR1 is MNHEY and CDR2 is SMNVEV (reference sequence). The CDR3 length is 14 residues. The DNA of the CDR3 is TGTGCCAGCAGTTTAACTAGCGACCACTACGAGCAGTACTTC. As protein: CASSLTSDHYEQYF.

The chain is built from TRBV6-5 and TRBJ1-5, with D possibly TRBD1 on 5 matching bases. Trimming removed 5 bases at V and 4 bases at J, with 15 bases between. This CDR3 has 15 amino acids. Germline V gene lookup returns CDR1 MNHEY and CDR2 SVGAGI. The CDR3 DNA sequence: TGTGCCAGCAGTACCGGGGGAGCCGGGAATCAGCCCCAGCATTTT. Protein sequence: CASSTGGAGNQPQHF.

The rearrangement links TRBV25-1 to TRBJ2-5, with a weak D call TRBD1 (6 bases). The CDR3 length is 13 residues. The V gene's germline CDR1 is MGHDK and CDR2 SYGVNS. V was cut by 4 bases and J by 4 bases, with 10 bases left in between. The CDR3 DNA follows: TGTGCCAGCAGTGTTACAGGGTTAGAGACCCAGTACTTC. Its translation: CASSVTGLETQYF.

The DNA of the CDR3 is TGTGCCAGCAGCATTCCGGGACTCACCTCCTACGAGCAGTACTTC. It translates to CASSIPGLTSYEQYF. The chain recombines TRBV6-1 with TRBJ2-7, with D tentatively TRBD2 (6 bases). Germline CDR1 reads MNHNS; CDR2 reads SASEGT. This CDR3 region has 15 residues. Trimming took off 6 bases at V and 0 bases at J, with 15 bases between the two ends.

This chain links TRBV7-3 with TRBJ1-2; 8 nucleotides align to TRBD1. CDR1 is SGHTA, CDR2 FQGTGA, per germline. The V gene end was trimmed by 5 bases and the J gene end by 5 bases; junction bases not matched to a gene: 10. This CDR3 is built from 15 residues. The DNA for the CDR3 is TGTGCCAGCAGCCCCACAGGGGGAGGTATTTATGGCTACACCTTC. Its protein product is CASSPTGGGIYGYTF.

The CDR3 DNA reads as TGTGCCAGCAGTTTCGGACTAGCGGGAGACGAGCAGTACTTC. Its protein product is CASSFGLAGDEQYF. The chain combines TRBV7-2 with TRBJ2-7; 13 bases are shared with TRBD2. The CDR3 extends over 14 amino acids. Trimming removed 6 bases from V and 5 bases from J; junction bases left unmatched: 4. Germline V CDR1 and CDR2: SGHTA, FQGNSA.